Listed here are 21 T cell receptor beta chains from one sample, sequenced in a study of T cells in Graves' hyperthyroidism and ophthalmopathy. Amplified regions were TCR beta CDR3 sequences from RNA transcripts. Carried out on the TCR CDR3, a first-round RT-PCR used the HTBI primer set. MiXCR was run by TCRdb on the multiplex PCR reads, yielding one entry per CDR3 protein. Here the sample spans around 600,000 distinct CDR3 sequences, about 14% being singletons. The sample consisted of blood. The receptors were gathered from a woman aged 45-65 years with Graves' ophthalmopathy.

This clonotype has a count of ten or more. V usage is TRBV12-3 or TRBV12-4 and J usage is TRBJ1-5; unclear D gene. V was clipped by 3 bases and J by 4 bases, with 4 bases between them. This CDR3 is built from 12 residues. The DNA for the CDR3 is TGTGCCAGCAGTTTTGGTAATCAGCCCCAGCATTTT. It translates to CASSFGNQPQHF.

The genes are TRBV12-3 or TRBV12-4 and TRBJ1-6; possibly TRBD1 for D (5 bases). The CDR3 loop spans 13 amino acids. V was trimmed by 7 bases and J by 4 bases, leaving 8 bases between them. The CDR3 nucleotides are TGTGCCAGCACCCCAGGGTATAATTCACCCCTCCACTTT. Protein: CASTPGYNSPLHF.

In its sample, this clonotype was seen many times. This rearrangement joins TRBV27 to TRBJ2-1, with TRBD1 matching over 8 bases. After removal of 5 bases from V and 9 bases from J, the junction contained 9 bases not matched to a gene. The germline gives CDR1 MNHEY, CDR2 SMNVEV (reference sequence). This CDR3 spans 14 amino acids. CDR3 loop: CASSLLAGGGEQFF. CDR3 bases: TGTGCCAGCAGTCTCTTGGCAGGGGGCGGTGAGCAGTTCTTC.

Regarding this clonotype: A read error may be the cause here, since a much bigger clone is one base away. The CDR3 protein is CASSLRAGVVYNEQFF. For the CDR3, the DNA is TGTGCCAGCAGTCTCCGGGCGGGAGTGGTATACAATGAGCAGTTCTTC. The chain carries TRBV12-3 or TRBV12-4 and TRBJ2-1; 7 nucleotides align to TRBD2. V shed 5 bases, J shed 4 bases, and the junction held 11 bases outside the gene matches. There are 16 residues in the CDR3.

This clonotype appeared many times. The genes are TRBV6-1 and TRBJ1-5; possible D gene TRBD1, 5 bases. The CDR3 has 15 residues. Trimming shortened V by 7 bases and J by 1 base, and 14 bases separated the two germline ends. The germline gives CDR1 MNHNS, CDR2 SASEGT. The CDR3 nucleotides are TGTGCCAGCACCGTGACAGTGGGGAGCAATCAGCCCCAGCATTTT. It translates to CASTVTVGSNQPQHF.

This clonotype has only a few counts. The rearrangement links TRBV12-3 or TRBV12-4 to TRBJ1-3; 7 bases align to TRBD1. The CDR3 is 15 amino acids. The V segment lost 5 bases and the J segment 3 bases; nucleotides outside the gene matches: 7. The chain's CDR3 is CASSIQGLYGNTIYF. The CDR3, as DNA: TGTGCCAGCAGTATACAGGGGTTGTATGGAAACACCATATATTTT.

This clonotype was observed at least ten times. At one boundary the junction diverges from the germline segment, which might be a read error. For the CDR3, the DNA is TGTGCCAGCAGGGAAGGTGGGGTGTACGAGCAGTACTTC. Protein sequence: CASREGGVYEQYF. The V gene is TRBV2, the J gene TRBJ2-7; no firm D call. There are 13 residues in the CDR3. Germline V lookup: CDR1 SNHLY, CDR2 FYNNEI.

This clonotype was counted many times. The V call is TRBV11-1, the J call TRBJ1-4; TRBD1 matches 10 bases. CDR3 length equals 14 residues. Trimming cost V 4 bases and J 6 bases; bases outside gene matches: 2. Germline CDR1 is SGHAT and CDR2 is FQDESV (reference sequence). The CDR3 DNA reads as TGTGCCAGCAGCTCCGGGACAGGGGATGAAAAACTGTTTTTT. Encoded protein: CASSSGTGDEKLFF.

The V gene is TRBV5-1, the J gene TRBJ2-5; 8 nucleotides line up with TRBD2. The V gene end was trimmed by 4 bases and the J gene end by 5 bases; junction bases not matched to a gene: 13. The CDR3 loop spans 16 amino acids. Germline V gene data show CDR1 as SGHRS and CDR2 as YFSETQ. In nucleotides, the CDR3 is TGCGCCAGCAGCAGCAAACTAGCGGAGGGCGGGGAGACCCAGTACTTC. It translates to CASSSKLAEGGETQYF. Full variable domain (outside the CDR3, taken from reference TRBV5-1 and TRBJ2-5): KAGVTQTPRYLIKTRGQQVTLSCSPISGHRSVSWYQQTPGQGLQFLFEYFSETQRNKGNFPGRFSGRQFSNSRSEMNVSTLELGDSALYLCASSSKLAEGGETQYFGPGTRLLVL.

Comment on this clonotype: It may be a read error: a sequence one base away is much more abundant. V is TRBV6-1 and J is TRBJ1-3; no clear D gene. This CDR3 contains 15 residues. Germline V gene lookup returns CDR1 MNHNS and CDR2 SASEGT. The CDR3 reads CASSREIRSGDTIYF. DNA for the CDR3: TGTGCCAGCAGTAGGGAGATTCGCTCTGGAGACACCATATATTTT.

This clonotype was counted many times. The chain is built from TRBV7-9 and TRBJ1-4, with TRBD1 matching over 8 bases. Germline CDR1 SEHNR, CDR2 FQNEAQ (reference sequence). Trimming cost V 5 bases and J 7 bases; bases outside gene matches: 6. The CDR3 runs 14 residues. In DNA form, the CDR3 reads TGTGCCAGCAGCCATACCGGGACAGGTGAAAAACTGTTTTTT. Translation gives CASSHTGTGEKLFF.

This clonotype was counted many times. The rearrangement links TRBV18 to TRBJ1-3, with D possibly being TRBD1 (5 bases). The CDR3 totals 14 residues. V lost 2 bases to trimming and J lost 1 base, with 6 bases between them. Germline V gene lookup returns CDR1 KGHSH and CDR2 LQKENI. In nucleotides, the CDR3 is TGTGCCAGCTCACCATGGACATCTGGAAACACCATATATTTT. It yields the protein CASSPWTSGNTIYF.

This clonotype came up a few times. The chain recombines TRBV7-9 with TRBJ1-4; a weak D match, TRBD1 (6 bases). From germline, CDR1 is SEHNR and CDR2 FQNEAQ (reference sequence). The CDR3 has 13 residues. Trimming removed 5 bases from V and 8 bases from J, with 12 bases in between. In nucleotides, the CDR3 is TGTGCCAGCAGCCCGGCTGGGGGCGAAAAACTGTTTTTT. The encoded protein is CASSPAGGEKLFF.

CDR3 nucleotides: TGTGCCATCAGTGAGTCGGTTCGAGGAGCCTACGAGCAGTACTTC. It specifies CAISESVRGAYEQYF. This sequence joins TRBV10-3 and TRBJ2-7; no definite D call. CDR1 and CDR2 (germline): ENHRY, SYGVKD. The CDR3 extends over 15 amino acids. Trimming stripped 0 bases from V and 2 bases from J, with 11 bases between.

This clonotype was counted a single time. A much larger clone sits a single nucleotide away, making a read error possible. The chain joins TRBV27 to TRBJ1-1, with D hard to call. The CDR3 runs 13 residues. Germline loops: CDR1 MNHEY, CDR2 SMNVEV (reference sequence). CDR3 region: CASSISRVTEAFF. The CDR3 coding sequence is TGTGCCAGCAGTATATCAAGGGTGACTGAAGCTTTCTTT.

This clonotype appeared a few times. The chain is built from TRBV6-2 or TRBV6-3 and TRBJ2-3; 12 nucleotides line up with TRBD2. V lost 6 bases, J lost 2 bases, and 6 bases stayed unmatched. CDR1 MNHEY and CDR2 SVGEGT come from the germline V gene. This CDR3 has 16 amino acids. The CDR3 here is CASSQTSGRYTDTQYF. In DNA form, the CDR3 reads TGTGCCAGCAGCCAAACTAGCGGGAGGTACACAGATACGCAGTATTTT.

This clonotype has ten or more counts. The V gene is TRBV28, the J gene TRBJ1-2, with unresolved D. The CDR3 has 12 residues. V gave up 5 bases and J gave up 13 bases, with 17 bases separating them. Looked up from germline, CDR1 is MDHEN and CDR2 is SYDVKM. The CDR3 DNA sequence: TGTGCCAGCAGTCAACCCCATCGGCAGTGCACCTTC. Protein sequence: CASSQPHRQCTF.

At least ten counts were recorded for this clonotype. V is TRBV28 and J is TRBJ2-5; D gene uncertain. Trimming removed 6 bases from V and 1 base from J, with 9 bases in between. Germline lookup yields CDR1 MDHEN and CDR2 SYDVKM. The CDR3 contains 13 residues. CDR3 in amino acids: CASRYQLQETQYF. CDR3 nucleotides: TGTGCCAGCAGATACCAGCTCCAAGAGACCCAGTACTTC.

This clonotype was seen only a few times. The rearrangement joins TRBV7-2 to TRBJ2-1; the match to TRBD2 covers 12 bases. This CDR3 is built from 18 residues. CDR1 and CDR2 (germline): SGHTA, FQGNSA. J gave up 4 bases and V 3 bases, and 10 bases lay outside the gene matches. CDR3 nucleotides: TGTGCCAGCAGCTTCCTCTTTAAGACTAGCGGGAGATACAATGAGCAGTTCTTC. Amino acid sequence: CASSFLFKTSGRYNEQFF.

As regards this clonotype: A read error may explain this, as a much larger clone is one base away. J is TRBJ2-7 and V is TRBV12-3 or TRBV12-4; D possibly corresponds to TRBD2 (5 bases). CDR3 size: 11 residues. DNA for the CDR3: TGTGCCAGCAGCCGAAGTAGCGAGCAGCACTTC. This gives the protein CASSRSSEQHF.

This clonotype was counted many times. This rearrangement joins TRBV20-1 to TRBJ2-7; 9 nucleotides agree with TRBD2. V was clipped by 3 bases and J by 0 bases; unmatched bases: 6. This CDR3 spans 15 amino acids. Germline V CDR1 and CDR2: DFQATT, SNEGSKA (reference sequence). CDR3: CSARLSGRYSYEQYF. DNA of the CDR3: TGCAGTGCTAGGCTAAGCGGGAGGTACTCCTACGAGCAGTACTTC.